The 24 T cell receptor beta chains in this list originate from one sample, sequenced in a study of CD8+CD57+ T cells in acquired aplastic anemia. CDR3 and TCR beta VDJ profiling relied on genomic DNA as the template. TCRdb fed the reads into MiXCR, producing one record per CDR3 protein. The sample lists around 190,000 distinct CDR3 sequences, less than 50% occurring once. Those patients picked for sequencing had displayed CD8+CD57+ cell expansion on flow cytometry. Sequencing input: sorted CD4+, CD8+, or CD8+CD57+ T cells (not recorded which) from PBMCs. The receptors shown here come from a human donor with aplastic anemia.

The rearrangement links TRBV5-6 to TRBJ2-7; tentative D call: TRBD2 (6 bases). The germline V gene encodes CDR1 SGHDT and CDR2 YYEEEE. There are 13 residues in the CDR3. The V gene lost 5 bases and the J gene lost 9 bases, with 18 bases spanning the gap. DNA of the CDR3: TGTGCCAGCAGTAGGTGGGGGGTTTATTGGCAGTACTTC. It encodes CASSRWGVYWQYF. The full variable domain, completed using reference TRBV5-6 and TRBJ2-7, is DAGVTQSPTHLIKTRGQQVTLRCSPKSGHDTVSWYQQALGQGPQFIFQYYEEEERQRGNFPDRFSGHQFPNYSSELNVNALLLGDSALYLCASSRWGVYWQYFGPGTRLTVT.

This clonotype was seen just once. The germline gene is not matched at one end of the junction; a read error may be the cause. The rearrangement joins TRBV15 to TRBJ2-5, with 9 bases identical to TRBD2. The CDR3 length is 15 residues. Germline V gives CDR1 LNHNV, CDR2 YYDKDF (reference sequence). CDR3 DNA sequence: TGTGCCAGCAGCGCCGGGGGACTAGCTTATGAGACCCAGTACTTC. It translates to CASSAGGLAYETQYF.

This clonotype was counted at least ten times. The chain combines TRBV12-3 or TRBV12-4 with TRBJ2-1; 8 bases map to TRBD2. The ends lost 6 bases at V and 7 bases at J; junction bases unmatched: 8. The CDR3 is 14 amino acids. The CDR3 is CASRIGLAPNEQFF. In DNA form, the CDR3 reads TGTGCCAGCAGAATAGGACTAGCTCCGAATGAGCAGTTCTTC.

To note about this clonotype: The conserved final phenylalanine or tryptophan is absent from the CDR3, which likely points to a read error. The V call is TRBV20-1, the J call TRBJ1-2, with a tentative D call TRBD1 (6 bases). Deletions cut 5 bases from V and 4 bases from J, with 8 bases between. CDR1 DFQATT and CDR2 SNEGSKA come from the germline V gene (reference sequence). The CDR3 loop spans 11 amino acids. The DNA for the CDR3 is TGCAGTGCTTCAGGGGCCTATGGCTACACCTGC. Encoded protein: CSASGAYGYTC.

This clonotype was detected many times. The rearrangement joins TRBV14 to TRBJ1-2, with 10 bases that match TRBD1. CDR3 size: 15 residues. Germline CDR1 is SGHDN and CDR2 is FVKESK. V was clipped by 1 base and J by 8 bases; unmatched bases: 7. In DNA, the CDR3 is TGTGCCAGCAGCCAAGCGGGACAGGGGTTTGGGGGCTACACCTTC. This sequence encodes CASSQAGQGFGGYTF.

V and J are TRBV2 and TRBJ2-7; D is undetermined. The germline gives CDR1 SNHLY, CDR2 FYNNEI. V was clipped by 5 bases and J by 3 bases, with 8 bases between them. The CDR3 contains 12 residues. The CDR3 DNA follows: TGTGCCAGCAGTTTTGTAGTCTACGAGCAGTACTTC. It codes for CASSFVVYEQYF.

The CDR3 DNA is TGTGCCACCAGTGTTGTTCCGGGGAATAATTCACCCCTCCACTTT. Translation gives CATSVVPGNNSPLHF. This chain connects TRBV24-1 to TRBJ1-6; no clear D. V was cut by 5 bases and J by 5 bases, with 12 bases left in between. Germline CDR1 and CDR2: KGHDR and SFDVKD. CDR3 length equals 15 residues.

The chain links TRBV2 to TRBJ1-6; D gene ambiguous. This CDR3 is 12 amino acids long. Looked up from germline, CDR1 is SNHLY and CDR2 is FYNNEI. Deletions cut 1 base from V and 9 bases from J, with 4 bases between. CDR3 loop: CASSEGGSPLHF. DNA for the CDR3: TGTGCCAGCAGTGAAGGAGGTTCACCCCTCCACTTT.

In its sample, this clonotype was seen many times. The chain's CDR3 is CASSATRVYNEQFF. The CDR3 nucleotides are TGTGCCAGCAGCGCCACTAGGGTATACAATGAGCAGTTCTTC. The chain carries TRBV7-9 and TRBJ2-1; perhaps TRBD2 as D (5 bases). This CDR3 is 14 amino acids long. Deletions cut 5 bases from V and 4 bases from J, with 12 bases between. The germline CDR1 and CDR2 sequences are SEHNR and FQNEAQ (reference sequence).

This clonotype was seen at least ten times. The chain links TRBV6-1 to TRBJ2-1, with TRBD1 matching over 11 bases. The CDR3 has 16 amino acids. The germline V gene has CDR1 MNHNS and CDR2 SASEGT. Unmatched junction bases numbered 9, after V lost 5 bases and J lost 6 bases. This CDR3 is CASSRGGTGGFNEQFF. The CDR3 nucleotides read TGTGCCAGCAGTCGCGGCGGGACAGGGGGGTTCAATGAGCAGTTCTTC.

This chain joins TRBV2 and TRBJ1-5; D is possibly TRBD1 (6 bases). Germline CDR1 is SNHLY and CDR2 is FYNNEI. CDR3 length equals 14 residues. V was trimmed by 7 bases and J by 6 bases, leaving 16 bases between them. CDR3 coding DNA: TGTGCCAGCAATGCAGGGGCTGGCGGTCAGCCCCAGCATTTT. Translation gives CASNAGAGGQPQHF.

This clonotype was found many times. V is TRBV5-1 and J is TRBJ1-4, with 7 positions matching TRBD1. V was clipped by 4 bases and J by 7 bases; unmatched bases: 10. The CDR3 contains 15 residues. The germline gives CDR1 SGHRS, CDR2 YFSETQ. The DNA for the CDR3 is TGCGCCAGCAGCCTCGCGGACAGGTCTAGTGAAAAACTGTTTTTT. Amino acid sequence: CASSLADRSSEKLFF.

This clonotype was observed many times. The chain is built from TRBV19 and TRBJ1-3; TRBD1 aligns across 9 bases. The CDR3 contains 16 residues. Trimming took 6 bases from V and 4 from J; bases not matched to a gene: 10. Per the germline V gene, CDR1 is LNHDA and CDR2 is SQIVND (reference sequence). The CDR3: CASSKGTGSAGNTIYF. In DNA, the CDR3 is TGTGCCAGTAGCAAAGGGACAGGGTCGGCAGGAAACACCATATATTTT. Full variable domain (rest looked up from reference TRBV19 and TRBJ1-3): DGGITQSPKYLFRKEGQNVTLSCEQNLNHDAMYWYRQDPGQGLRLIYYSQIVNDFQKGDIAEGYSVSREKKESFPLTVTSAQKNPTAFYLCASSKGTGSAGNTIYFGEGSWLTVV.

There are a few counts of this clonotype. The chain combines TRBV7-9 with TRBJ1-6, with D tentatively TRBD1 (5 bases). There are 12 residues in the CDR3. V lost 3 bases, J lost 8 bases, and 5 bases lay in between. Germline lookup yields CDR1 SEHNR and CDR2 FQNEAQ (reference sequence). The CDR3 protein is CASSLTDSPLHF. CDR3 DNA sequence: TGTGCCAGCAGCTTGACAGATTCACCCCTCCACTTT.

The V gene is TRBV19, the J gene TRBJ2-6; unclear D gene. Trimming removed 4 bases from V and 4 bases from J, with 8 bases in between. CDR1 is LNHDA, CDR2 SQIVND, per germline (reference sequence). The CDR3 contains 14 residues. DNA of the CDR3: TGTGCCAGTAGTACGGGCTCGGGGGCCAACGTCCTGACTTTC. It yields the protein CASSTGSGANVLTF.

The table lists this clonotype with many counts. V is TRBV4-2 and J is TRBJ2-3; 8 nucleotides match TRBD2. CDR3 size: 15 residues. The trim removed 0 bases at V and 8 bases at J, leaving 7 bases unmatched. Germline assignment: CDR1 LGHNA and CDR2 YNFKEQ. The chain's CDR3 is CASSQDGGGAGTQYF. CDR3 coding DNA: TGTGCCAGCAGCCAAGACGGGGGGGGCGCGGGTACGCAGTATTTT.

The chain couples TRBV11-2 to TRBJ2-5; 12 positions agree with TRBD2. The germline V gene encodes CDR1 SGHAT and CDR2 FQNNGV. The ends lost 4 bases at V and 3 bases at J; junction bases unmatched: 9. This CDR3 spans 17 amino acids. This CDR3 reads CASSSSITSGRKETQYF. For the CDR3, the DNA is TGTGCCAGCAGCTCTTCCATTACTAGCGGGAGGAAAGAGACCCAGTACTTC.

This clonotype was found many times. CDR3 sequence (DNA): TGTGCCAGCAGCTTAGCGGCAGGGGCTAATTCACCCCTCCACTTT. Amino acids: CASSLAAGANSPLHF. The chain employs TRBV7-9 and TRBJ1-6; weak D call: TRBD1 (6 bases). Germline-derived CDR1 and CDR2 are SEHNR and FQNEAQ (reference sequence). The V end lost 0 bases, the J end lost 6 bases, and 9 bases lay between the germline ends. This CDR3 is 15 amino acids long.

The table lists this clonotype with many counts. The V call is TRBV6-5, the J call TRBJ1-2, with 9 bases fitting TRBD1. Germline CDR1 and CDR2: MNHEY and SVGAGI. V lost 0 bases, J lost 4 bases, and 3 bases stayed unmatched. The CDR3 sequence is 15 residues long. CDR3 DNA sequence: TGTGCCAGCAGTTACTCGACAGGGGGTGCCTATGGCTACACCTTC. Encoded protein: CASSYSTGGAYGYTF.

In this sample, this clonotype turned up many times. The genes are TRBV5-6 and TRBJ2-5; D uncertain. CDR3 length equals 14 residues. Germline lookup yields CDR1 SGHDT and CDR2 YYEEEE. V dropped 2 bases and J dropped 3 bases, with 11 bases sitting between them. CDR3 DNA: TGTGCCAGCAGCTTCTACCTGTCTAAAGAGACCCAGTACTTC. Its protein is CASSFYLSKETQYF. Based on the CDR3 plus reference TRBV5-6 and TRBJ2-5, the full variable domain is DAGVTQSPTHLIKTRGQQVTLRCSPKSGHDTVSWYQQALGQGPQFIFQYYEEEERQRGNFPDRFSGHQFPNYSSELNVNALLLGDSALYLCASSFYLSKETQYFGPGTRLLVL.

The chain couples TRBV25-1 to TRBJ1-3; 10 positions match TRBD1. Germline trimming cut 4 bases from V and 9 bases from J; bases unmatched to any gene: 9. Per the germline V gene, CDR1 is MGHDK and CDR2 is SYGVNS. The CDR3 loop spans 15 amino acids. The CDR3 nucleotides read TGTGCCAGCAGTGCCGGGACAGGGGTAATGGGCACCATATATTTT. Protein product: CASSAGTGVMGTIYF.

DNA for the CDR3: TGTGCCAGTAGTACAGGGACGGAGTCACCCCTCCACTTT. Protein product: CASSTGTESPLHF. This chain links TRBV19 with TRBJ1-6, with D perhaps matching TRBD1 (5 bases). From germline, CDR1 is LNHDA and CDR2 SQIVND (reference sequence). V dropped 4 bases and J dropped 10 bases, with 11 bases sitting between them. This CDR3 comprises 13 residues. The variable domain in full, with the rest retrieved from reference TRBV19 and TRBJ1-6, is DGGITQSPKYLFRKEGQNVTLSCEQNLNHDAMYWYRQDPGQGLRLIYYSQIVNDFQKGDIAEGYSVSREKKESFPLTVTSAQKNPTAFYLCASSTGTESPLHFGNGTRLTVT.

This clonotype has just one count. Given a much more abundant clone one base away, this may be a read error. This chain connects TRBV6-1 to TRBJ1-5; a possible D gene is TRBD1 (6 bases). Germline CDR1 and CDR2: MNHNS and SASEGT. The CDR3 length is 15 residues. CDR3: CACSTARDTNQPQHF. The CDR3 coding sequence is TGTGCCTGCAGTACAGCCCGGGACACCAATCAGCCCCAGCATTTT.

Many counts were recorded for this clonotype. The CDR3 protein is CASNIAGGNTGELFF. For the CDR3, the DNA is TGTGCCAGCAACATAGCGGGGGGGAACACCGGGGAGCTGTTTTTT. The chain uses TRBV12-3 or TRBV12-4 and TRBJ2-2; 10 bases fit TRBD2. The V segment lost 7 bases and the J segment 1 base; nucleotides outside the gene matches: 3. The CDR3 sequence is 15 residues long.